The clone carrying this T cell receptor beta chain showed up just a few times. Its antigen is not known. These data come from a study of response to subunit inactivated influenza vaccine. Overall study findings and caveats: Few additional T cells are recruited per seasonal influenza vaccination, authors suggested.

A single record per CDR3 protein comes from TCRdb applying MiXCR to the RT-PCR reads. The sample includes a few hundred thousand distinct CDR3 sequences, 12% of them seen just once. CDR3 length: 19 amino acids. CDR1 is MNHEY and CDR2 is SMNVEV in the germline V gene (reference sequence). V was cut by 1 base and J by 2 bases, with 21 bases left in between. This specimen consisted of non-naive T cells sorted from PBMCs, obtained 14 to 15 days before vaccination. This TCR came from a man aged 50 to 59 who received an inactivated influenza vaccine. The V gene is TRBV27, the J gene TRBJ2-4, with TRBD2 as a possible D gene (6 bases). The CDR3 DNA is TGTGCCAGCAGTTTATTTGGAGCGGGTAGACCAAATTCCAAAAACATTCAGTACTTC. Its protein is CASSLFGAGRPNSKNIQYF.